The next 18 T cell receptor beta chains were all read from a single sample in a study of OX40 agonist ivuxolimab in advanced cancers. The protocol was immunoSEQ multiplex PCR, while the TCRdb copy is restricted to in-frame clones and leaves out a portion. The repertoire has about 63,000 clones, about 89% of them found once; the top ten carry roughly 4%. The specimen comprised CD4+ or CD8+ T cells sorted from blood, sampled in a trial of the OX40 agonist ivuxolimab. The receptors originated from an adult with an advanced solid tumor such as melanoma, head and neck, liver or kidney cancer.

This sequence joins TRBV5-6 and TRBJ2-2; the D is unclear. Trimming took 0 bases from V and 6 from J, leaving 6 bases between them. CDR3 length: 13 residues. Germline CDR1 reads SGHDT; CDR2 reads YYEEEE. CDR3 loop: CASSLGGSGELFF. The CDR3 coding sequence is TGTGCCAGCAGCTTGGGTGGTTCCGGGGAGCTGTTTTTT.

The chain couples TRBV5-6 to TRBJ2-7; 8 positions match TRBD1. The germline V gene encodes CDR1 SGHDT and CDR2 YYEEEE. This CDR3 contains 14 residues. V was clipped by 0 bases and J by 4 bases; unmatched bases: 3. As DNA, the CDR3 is TGTGCCAGCAGCTTGGGGGACAGGCCTTACGAGCAGTACTTC. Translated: CASSLGDRPYEQYF.

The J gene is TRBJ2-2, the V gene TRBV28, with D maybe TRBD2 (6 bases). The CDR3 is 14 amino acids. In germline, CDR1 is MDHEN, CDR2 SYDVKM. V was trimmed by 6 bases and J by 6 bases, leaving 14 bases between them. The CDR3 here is CASSLRLVSGELFF. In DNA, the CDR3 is TGTGCCAGCAGCCTACGACTAGTTTCCGGGGAGCTGTTTTTT.

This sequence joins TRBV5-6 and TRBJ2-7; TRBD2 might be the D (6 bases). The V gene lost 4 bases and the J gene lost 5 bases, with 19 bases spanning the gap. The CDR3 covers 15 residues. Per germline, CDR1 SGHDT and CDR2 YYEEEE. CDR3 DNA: TGTGCCAGCAGCCCCGAGGCTAGCGCCCCCCACGAGCAGTACTTC. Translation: CASSPEASAPHEQYF.

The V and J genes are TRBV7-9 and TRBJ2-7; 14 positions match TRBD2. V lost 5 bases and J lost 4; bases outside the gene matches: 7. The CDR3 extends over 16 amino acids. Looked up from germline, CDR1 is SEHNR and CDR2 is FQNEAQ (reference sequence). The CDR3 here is CASSPGTSGSFYEQYF. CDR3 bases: TGTGCCAGCAGCCCCGGGACTAGCGGGAGCTTTTACGAGCAGTACTTC.

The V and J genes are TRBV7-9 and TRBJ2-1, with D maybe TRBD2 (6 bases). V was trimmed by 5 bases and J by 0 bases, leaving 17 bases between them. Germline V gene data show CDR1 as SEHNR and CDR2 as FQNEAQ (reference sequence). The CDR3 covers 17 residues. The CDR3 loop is CASSPLPSDSSYNEQFF. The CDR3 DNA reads TGTGCCAGCAGCCCCCTCCCTAGCGATAGCTCCTACAATGAGCAGTTCTTC. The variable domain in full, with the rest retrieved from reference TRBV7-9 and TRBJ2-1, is DTGVSQNPRHKITKRGQNVTFRCDPISEHNRLYWYRQTLGQGPEFLTYFQNEAQLEKSRLLSDRFSAERPKGSFSTLEIQRTEQGDSAMYLCASSPLPSDSSYNEQFFGPGTRLTVL.

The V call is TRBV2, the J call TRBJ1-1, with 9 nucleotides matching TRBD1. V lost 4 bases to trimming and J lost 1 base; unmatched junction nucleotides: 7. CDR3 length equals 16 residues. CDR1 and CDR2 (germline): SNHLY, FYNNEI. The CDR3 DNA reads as TGTGCCAGCAGTGTACAAGACAGGGGGGGGAACACTGAAGCTTTCTTT. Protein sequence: CASSVQDRGGNTEAFF.

CDR3 sequence: CASSTTGGNTEAFF. For the CDR3, the DNA is TGTGCCAGCAGCACCACAGGGGGGAACACTGAAGCTTTCTTT. The chain employs TRBV4-2 and TRBJ1-1, with 8 bases lining up with TRBD1. Trimming cost V 5 bases and J 1 base; bases outside gene matches: 3. Germline assignment: CDR1 LGHNA and CDR2 YNFKEQ. CDR3 length: 14 residues.

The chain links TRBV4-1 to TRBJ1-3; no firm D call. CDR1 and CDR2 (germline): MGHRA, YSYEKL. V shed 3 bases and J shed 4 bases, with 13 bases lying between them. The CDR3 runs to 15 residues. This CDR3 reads CASSQRLKNGNTIYF. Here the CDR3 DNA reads TGCGCCAGCAGCCAGAGACTAAAAAACGGAAACACCATATATTTT.

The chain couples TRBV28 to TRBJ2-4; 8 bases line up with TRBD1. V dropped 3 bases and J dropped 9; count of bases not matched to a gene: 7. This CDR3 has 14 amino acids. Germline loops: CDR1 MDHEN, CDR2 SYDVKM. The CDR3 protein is CASSLGQGATIQYF. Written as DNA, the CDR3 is TGTGCCAGCAGTTTGGGGCAGGGGGCAACCATTCAGTACTTC.

The CDR3 loop is CASSGGQGWRPPEKLFF. Written as DNA, the CDR3 is TGTGCCAGCTCAGGTGGACAGGGATGGAGACCCCCTGAAAAACTGTTTTTT. This rearrangement joins TRBV18 to TRBJ1-4, with 8 nucleotides matching TRBD1. The V segment lost 5 bases and the J segment 7 bases; nucleotides outside the gene matches: 15. Germline V gives CDR1 KGHSH, CDR2 LQKENI. This CDR3 has 17 amino acids.

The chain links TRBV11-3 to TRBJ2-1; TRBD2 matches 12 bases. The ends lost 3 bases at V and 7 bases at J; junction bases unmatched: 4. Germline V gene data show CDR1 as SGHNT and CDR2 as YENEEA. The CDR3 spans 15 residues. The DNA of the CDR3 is TGTGCCAGCAGCTTGCTAGCGGGGGGGCATAATGAGCAGTTCTTC. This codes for CASSLLAGGHNEQFF.

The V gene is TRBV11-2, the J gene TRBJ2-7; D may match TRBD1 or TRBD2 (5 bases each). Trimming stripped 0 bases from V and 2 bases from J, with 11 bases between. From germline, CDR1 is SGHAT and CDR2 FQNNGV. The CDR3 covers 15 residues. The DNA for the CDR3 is TGTGCCAGCAGCTTAGAGTCGGGGCTCACCTACGAGCAGTACTTC. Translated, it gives CASSLESGLTYEQYF. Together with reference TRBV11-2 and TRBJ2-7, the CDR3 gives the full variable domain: EAGVAQSPRYKIIEKRQSVAFWCNPISGHATLYWYQQILGQGPKLLIQFQNNGVVDDSQLPKDRFSAERLKGVDSTLKIQPAKLEDSAVYLCASSLESGLTYEQYFGPGTRLTVT.

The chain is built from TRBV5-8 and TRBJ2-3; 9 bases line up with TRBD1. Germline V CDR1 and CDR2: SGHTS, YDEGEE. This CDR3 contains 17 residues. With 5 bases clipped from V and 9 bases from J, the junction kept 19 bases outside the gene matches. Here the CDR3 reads CASSSGTVGTGWKTQYF. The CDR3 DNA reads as TGTGCCAGCAGTTCTGGAACAGTCGGGACAGGGTGGAAAACGCAGTATTTT. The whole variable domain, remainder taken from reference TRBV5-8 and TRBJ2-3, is EAGVTQSPTHLIKTRGQQATLRCSPISGHTSVYWYQQALGLGLQFLLWYDEGEERNRGNFPPRFSGRQFPNYSSELNVNALELEDSALYLCASSSGTVGTGWKTQYFGPGTRLTVL.

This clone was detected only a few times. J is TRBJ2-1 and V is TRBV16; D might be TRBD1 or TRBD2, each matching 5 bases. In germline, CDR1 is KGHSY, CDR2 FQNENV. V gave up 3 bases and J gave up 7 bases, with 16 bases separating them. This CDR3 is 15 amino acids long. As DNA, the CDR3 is TGTGCCAGCAGCCAGGCCATTGGGGGTAAAAATGAGCAGTTCTTC. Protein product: CASSQAIGGKNEQFF.

Here the CDR3 reads CASSWTGGLSNQPQHF. DNA of the CDR3: TGTGCCAGTAGCTGGACAGGGGGATTGAGCAATCAGCCCCAGCATTTT. The rearrangement joins TRBV19 to TRBJ1-5, with TRBD1 identical over 10 bases. Unmatched junction bases numbered 6, after V lost 6 bases and J lost 1 base. Germline V gene data show CDR1 as LNHDA and CDR2 as SQIVND (reference sequence). CDR3 length: 16 residues. The full variable domain, completed using reference TRBV19 and TRBJ1-5, is DGGITQSPKYLFRKEGQNVTLSCEQNLNHDAMYWYRQDPGQGLRLIYYSQIVNDFQKGDIAEGYSVSREKKESFPLTVTSAQKNPTAFYLCASSWTGGLSNQPQHFGDGTRLSIL.

The CDR3 region is CASRFRGQSSGELFF. The CDR3 DNA reads TGTGCCAGCAGATTCCGGGGACAGAGTTCCGGGGAGCTGTTTTTT. V is TRBV6-5 and J is TRBJ2-2, with 7 bases that match TRBD1. The CDR3 consists of 15 residues. The trim removed 6 bases at V and 6 bases at J, leaving 10 bases unmatched. Germline V gene lookup returns CDR1 MNHEY and CDR2 SVGAGI.

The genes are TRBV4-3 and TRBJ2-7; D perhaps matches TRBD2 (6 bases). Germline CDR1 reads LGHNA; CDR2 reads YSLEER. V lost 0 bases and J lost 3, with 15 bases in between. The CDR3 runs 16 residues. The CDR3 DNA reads TGCGCCAGCAGCCAAGATACTGGAGGGAGCCACTACGAGCAGTACTTC. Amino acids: CASSQDTGGSHYEQYF.